This TCR beta chain comes out of a study of response to subunit inactivated influenza vaccine. TCRdb fed the RT-PCR reads into MiXCR, producing one record per CDR3 protein. In the table there are about 540,000 distinct CDR3 sequences, roughly a quarter of which are singletons. Germline CDR1 is LGHNA and CDR2 is YSLEER. The length of the CDR3 is 15 residues. Trimming left V 1 base short and J 5 bases short, with 14 bases between. These data also formed part of another study, on T cells expressing NK-cell markers. That report notes: UMI-tagged 5'RACE template switching yielded the TCR beta cDNA.

Here the sequenced sample was CD4+ T cells sorted from PBMCs, taken approximately 12 days after vaccination. The V and J genes are TRBV4-3 and TRBJ1-1; TRBD1 might be the D (5 bases). This TCR derives from a man aged 50 to 59 who received an inactivated influenza vaccine. Here the CDR3 reads CASSQVGRGGTEAFF. CDR3 nucleotide sequence: TGCGCCAGCAGCCAAGTGGGGAGGGGAGGAACTGAAGCTTTCTTT.